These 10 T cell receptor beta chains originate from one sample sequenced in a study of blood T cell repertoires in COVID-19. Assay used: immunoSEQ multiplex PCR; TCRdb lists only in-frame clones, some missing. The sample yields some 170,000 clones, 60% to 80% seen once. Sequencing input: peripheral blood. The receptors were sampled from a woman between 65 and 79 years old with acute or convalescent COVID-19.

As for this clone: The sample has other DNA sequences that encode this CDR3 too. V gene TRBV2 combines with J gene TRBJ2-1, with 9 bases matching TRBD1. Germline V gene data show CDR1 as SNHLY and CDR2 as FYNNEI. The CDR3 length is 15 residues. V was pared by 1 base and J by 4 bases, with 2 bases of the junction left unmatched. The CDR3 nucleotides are TGTGCCAGCAGTGAAGAAGGACAGGGGTACAATGAGCAGTTCTTC. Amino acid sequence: CASSEEGQGYNEQFF.

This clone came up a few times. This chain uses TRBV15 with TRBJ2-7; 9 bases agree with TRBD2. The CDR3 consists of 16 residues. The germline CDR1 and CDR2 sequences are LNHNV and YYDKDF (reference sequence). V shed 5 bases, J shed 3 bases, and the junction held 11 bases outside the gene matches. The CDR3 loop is CATSESLAGANYEQYF. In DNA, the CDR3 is TGTGCCACCAGCGAGTCTTTAGCGGGAGCGAACTACGAGCAGTACTTC.

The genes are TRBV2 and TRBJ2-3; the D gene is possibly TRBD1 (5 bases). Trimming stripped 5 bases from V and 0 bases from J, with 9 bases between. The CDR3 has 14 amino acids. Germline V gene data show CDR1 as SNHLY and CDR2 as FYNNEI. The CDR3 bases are TGTGCCAGCAGTAGACAGCGTAGCACAGATACGCAGTATTTT. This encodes CASSRQRSTDTQYF.

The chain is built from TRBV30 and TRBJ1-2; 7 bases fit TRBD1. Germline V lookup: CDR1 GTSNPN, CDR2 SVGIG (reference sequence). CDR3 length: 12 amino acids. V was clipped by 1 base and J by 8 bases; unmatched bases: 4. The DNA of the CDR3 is TGTGCCTGGAGTGGAACAGGGGTCGGCTACACCTTC. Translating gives CAWSGTGVGYTF. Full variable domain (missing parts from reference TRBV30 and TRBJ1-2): SQTIHQWPATLVQPVGSPLSLECTVEGTSNPNLYWYRQAAGRGLQLLFYSVGIGQISSEVPQNLSASRPQDRQFILSSKKLLLSDSGFYLCAWSGTGVGYTFGSGTRLTVV.

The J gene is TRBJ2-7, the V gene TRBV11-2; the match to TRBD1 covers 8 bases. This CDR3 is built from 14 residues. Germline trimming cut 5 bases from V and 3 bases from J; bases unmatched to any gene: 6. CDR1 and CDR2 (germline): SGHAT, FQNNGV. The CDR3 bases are TGTGCCAGCAGCACTGGACAGGGCGGCTACGAGCAGTACTTC. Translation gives CASSTGQGGYEQYF.

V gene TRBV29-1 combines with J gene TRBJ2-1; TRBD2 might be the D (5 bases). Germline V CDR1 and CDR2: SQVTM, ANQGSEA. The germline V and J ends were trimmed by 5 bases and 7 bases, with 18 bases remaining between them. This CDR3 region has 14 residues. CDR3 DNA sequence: TGCAGCGTTCCCGGACTTGGACCTACAAATGAGCAGTTCTTC. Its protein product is CSVPGLGPTNEQFF.

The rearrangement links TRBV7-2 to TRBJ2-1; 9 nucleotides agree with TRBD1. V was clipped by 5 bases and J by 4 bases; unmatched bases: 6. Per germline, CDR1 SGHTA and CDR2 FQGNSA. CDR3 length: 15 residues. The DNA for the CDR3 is TGTGCCAGCAGCCGGGACAGGGCTCAGTACAATGAGCAGTTCTTC. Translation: CASSRDRAQYNEQFF.

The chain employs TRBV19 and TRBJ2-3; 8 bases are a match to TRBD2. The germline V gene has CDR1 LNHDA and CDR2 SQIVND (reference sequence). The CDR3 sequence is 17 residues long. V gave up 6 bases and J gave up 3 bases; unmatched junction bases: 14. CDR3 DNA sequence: TGTGCCAGTAGCAAAAGCGGGGGATACGGGGGTACAGATACGCAGTATTTT. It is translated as CASSKSGGYGGTDTQYF.

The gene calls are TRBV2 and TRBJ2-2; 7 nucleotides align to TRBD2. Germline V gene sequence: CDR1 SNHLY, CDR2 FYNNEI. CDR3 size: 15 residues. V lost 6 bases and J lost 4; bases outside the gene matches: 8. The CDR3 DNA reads TGTGCCAGCAGCCGGGACTATAAAGCCACCGGGGAGCTGTTTTTT. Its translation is CASSRDYKATGELFF.

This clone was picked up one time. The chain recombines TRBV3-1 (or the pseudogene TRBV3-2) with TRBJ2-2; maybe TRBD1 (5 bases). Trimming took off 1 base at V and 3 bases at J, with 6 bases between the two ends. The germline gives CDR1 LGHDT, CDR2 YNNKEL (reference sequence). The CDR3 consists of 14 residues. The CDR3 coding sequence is TGTGCCAGCAGCCAAGTACAGGACACCGGGGAGCTGTTTTTT. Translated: CASSQVQDTGELFF.